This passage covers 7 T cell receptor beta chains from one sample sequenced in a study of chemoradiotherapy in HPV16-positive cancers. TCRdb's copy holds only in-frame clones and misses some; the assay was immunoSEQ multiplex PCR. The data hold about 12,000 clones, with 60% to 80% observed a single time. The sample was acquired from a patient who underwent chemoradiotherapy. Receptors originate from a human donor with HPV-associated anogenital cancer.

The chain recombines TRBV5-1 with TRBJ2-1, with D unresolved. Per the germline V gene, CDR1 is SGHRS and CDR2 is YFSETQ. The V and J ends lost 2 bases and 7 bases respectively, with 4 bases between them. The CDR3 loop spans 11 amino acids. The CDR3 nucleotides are TGCGCCAGCAGCTTCGGAAATGAGCAGTTCTTC. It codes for CASSFGNEQFF.

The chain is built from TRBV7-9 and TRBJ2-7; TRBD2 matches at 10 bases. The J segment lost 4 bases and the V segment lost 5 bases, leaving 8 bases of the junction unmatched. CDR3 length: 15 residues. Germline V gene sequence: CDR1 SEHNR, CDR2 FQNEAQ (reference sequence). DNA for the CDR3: TGTGCCAGCAGCCACCCTTATAGCGGGGGGTACGAGCAGTACTTC. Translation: CASSHPYSGGYEQYF.

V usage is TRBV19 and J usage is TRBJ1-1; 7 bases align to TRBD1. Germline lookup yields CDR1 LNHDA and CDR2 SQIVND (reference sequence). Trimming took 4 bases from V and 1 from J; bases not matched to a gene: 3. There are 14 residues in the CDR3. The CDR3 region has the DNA TGTGCCAGTAGTACACAGGGGACGAACACTGAAGCTTTCTTT. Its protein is CASSTQGTNTEAFF.

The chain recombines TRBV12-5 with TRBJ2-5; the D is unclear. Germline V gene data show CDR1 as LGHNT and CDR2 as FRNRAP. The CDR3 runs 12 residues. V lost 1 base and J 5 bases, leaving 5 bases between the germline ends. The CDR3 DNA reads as TGTGCTAGTGGTTTGGGTTGGGAGACCCAGTACTTC. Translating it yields CASGLGWETQYF.

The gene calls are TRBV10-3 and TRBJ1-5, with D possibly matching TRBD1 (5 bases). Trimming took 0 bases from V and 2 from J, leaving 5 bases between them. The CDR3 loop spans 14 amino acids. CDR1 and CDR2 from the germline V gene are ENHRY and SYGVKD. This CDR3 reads CAISESGGNQPQHF. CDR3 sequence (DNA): TGTGCCATCAGTGAGTCAGGGGGCAATCAGCCCCAGCATTTT.

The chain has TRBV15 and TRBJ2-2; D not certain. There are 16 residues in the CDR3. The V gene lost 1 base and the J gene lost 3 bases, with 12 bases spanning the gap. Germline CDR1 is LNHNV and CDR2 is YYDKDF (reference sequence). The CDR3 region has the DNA TGTGCCACCAGCAGAGGCCTCGTTCGGGACACCGGGGAGCTGTTTTTT. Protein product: CATSRGLVRDTGELFF.

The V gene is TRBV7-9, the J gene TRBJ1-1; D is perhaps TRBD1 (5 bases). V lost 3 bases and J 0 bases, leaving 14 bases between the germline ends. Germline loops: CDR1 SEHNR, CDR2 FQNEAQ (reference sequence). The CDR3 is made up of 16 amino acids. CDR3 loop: CASSFLPGPMNTEAFF. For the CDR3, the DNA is TGTGCCAGCAGCTTCCTCCCGGGACCGATGAACACTGAAGCTTTCTTT.